This TCR beta chain was identified during a study of T cell responses to AZD1222 COVID-19 vaccine. Study conclusions and caveats: CD4 TCRs linked to vaccination spanned spike, dominating at 160-218 and 743-854.

To note about this clone: Its cognate antigen is unknown.

Only in-frame clones appear in the TCRdb table, and some are missing; sequencing was by immunoSEQ multiplex PCR. The sample yields around 50,000 clones, about 88% seen once. This CDR3 is 13 amino acids long. Trimming pared 1 base from V and 6 bases from J, leaving 7 bases between. The germline V gene has CDR1 LNHDA and CDR2 SQIVND (reference sequence). This receptor was taken from an adult in good health. This chain joins TRBV19 and TRBJ1-5; no clear D gene. The input for sequencing was peripheral blood, taken on day 0 of AZD1222 vaccination. CDR3: CASSIAVLQPQHF. In DNA, the CDR3 is TGTGCCAGTAGTATAGCGGTACTTCAGCCCCAGCATTTT.